Below, 16 T cell receptor beta chains from the same sample are listed, as sequenced in a study of T cells in Graves' hyperthyroidism and ophthalmopathy. RNA transcripts provided the source from which TCR beta CDR3 regions were amplified. First-round RT-PCR targeting the TCR CDR3 was performed with the HTBI primer set. Via MiXCR, TCRdb re-called the multiplex PCR reads, giving one row per CDR3 protein. Altogether a few hundred thousand distinct CDR3 sequences are present, roughly 50% being singletons, with the ten largest covering around 8%. Sequences were obtained from peripheral blood or thyroid tissue (not recorded which). The receptors were sampled from a woman aged 18-35 years with Graves' hyperthyroidism.

The V gene is TRBV9, the J gene TRBJ1-4; D might be TRBD1 (5 bases). Trimming removed 0 bases at V and 5 bases at J, with 8 bases between. Germline CDR1 and CDR2: SGDLS and YYNGEE. The CDR3 length is 14 residues. CDR3 amino acids: CASSVGTINEKLFF. The CDR3 DNA reads as TGTGCCAGCAGCGTAGGGACAATCAATGAAAAACTGTTTTTT.

In its sample, this clonotype was seen once. This chain joins TRBV12-3 or TRBV12-4 and TRBJ2-5, with 12 bases fitting TRBD2. V was clipped by 5 bases and J by 5 bases; unmatched bases: 9. The CDR3 is 16 amino acids. CDR3 sequence reads: CASSPVGLAGPETQYF. The CDR3 DNA reads as TGTGCCAGCAGTCCCGTGGGACTAGCGGGTCCGGAGACCCAGTACTTC.

This clonotype was recorded only once. The chain links TRBV12-3 or TRBV12-4 to TRBJ2-5, with D uncertain. The CDR3 has 13 residues. V was pared by 6 bases and J by 4 bases, with 12 bases between. Here the CDR3 reads CASSTRLGETQYF. DNA for the CDR3: TGTGCCAGCAGCACTCGGTTGGGAGAGACCCAGTACTTC.

This clonotype was counted between two and nine times. The rearrangement joins TRBV7-9 to TRBJ2-7; D is unresolved. The V end lost 4 bases, the J end lost 1 base, and 14 bases lay between the germline ends. The CDR3 is 15 residues long. Germline CDR1 reads SEHNR; CDR2 reads FQNEAQ (reference sequence). The CDR3: CASSSPEAGSYEQYF. The CDR3 DNA is TGTGCCAGCAGCTCCCCTGAGGCAGGTTCCTACGAGCAGTACTTC.

This clonotype turned up a few times. This sequence joins TRBV30 and TRBJ1-1; 8 bases map to TRBD1. Unmatched junction bases numbered 8, after V lost 5 bases and J lost 6 bases. The CDR3 sequence is 13 residues long. Germline values: CDR1 GTSNPN, CDR2 SVGIG (reference sequence). DNA of the CDR3: TGTGCCTGGGTTAACAGGGGGAGCGCTGAAGCTTTCTTT. Its translation: CAWVNRGSAEAFF.

The V and J genes are TRBV29-1 and TRBJ1-2, with D tentatively TRBD1 (5 bases). The CDR3 sequence is 12 residues long. Germline CDR1 is SQVTM and CDR2 is ANQGSEA. The V gene lost 3 bases and the J gene lost 6 bases, with 11 bases spanning the gap. CDR3 bases: TGCAGCGTTGATCCCGGGGCGGATGGCTACACCTTC. Amino acids: CSVDPGADGYTF.

V usage is TRBV6-1 and J usage is TRBJ2-7, with 7 positions matching TRBD1. The CDR3 has 11 amino acids. The germline CDR1 and CDR2 sequences are MNHNS and SASEGT. With 10 bases clipped from V and 7 bases from J, the junction kept 7 bases outside the gene matches. In DNA form, the CDR3 reads TGTGCCAATAAGGGGGCGGGTGAGCAGTACTTC. Translation gives CANKGAGEQYF.

This chain links TRBV20-1 with TRBJ1-6, with TRBD1 matching 7 bases. Per the germline V gene, CDR1 is DFQATT and CDR2 is SNEGSKA (reference sequence). This CDR3 is built from 15 residues. V shed 0 bases, J shed 6 bases, and the junction held 5 bases outside the gene matches. Here the CDR3 reads CSARDSGGRNSPLHF. The CDR3 DNA is TGCAGTGCTAGAGATTCAGGGGGGCGTAATTCACCCCTCCACTTT.

V and J are TRBV10-3 and TRBJ2-7, with no clear D. The germline V and J ends were trimmed by 0 bases and 7 bases, with 16 bases remaining between them. Per germline, CDR1 ENHRY and CDR2 SYGVKD. This CDR3 contains 15 residues. Written as DNA, the CDR3 is TGTGCCATCAGTGAGTCGAGGCAGAACACCGGGGAGCAGTACTTC. Amino acid sequence: CAISESRQNTGEQYF.

Comment on this clonotype: This may arise from a read error, as a much more abundant clone is one base away. The rearrangement links TRBV25-1 to TRBJ1-2, with D tentatively TRBD1 (6 bases). CDR1 and CDR2 (germline): MGHDK, SYGVNS. V was cut by 8 bases and J by 5 bases, with 15 bases left in between. This CDR3 has 13 amino acids. The CDR3 coding sequence is TGTGCCAGCTCACCAAGGACAGAGTATGGCTACACCTTC. Translation: CASSPRTEYGYTF.

The chain couples TRBV12-3 or TRBV12-4 to TRBJ2-7; D is tentatively TRBD1 or TRBD2 (5 bases each). Trimming removed 6 bases at V and 2 bases at J, with 17 bases between. The CDR3 sequence is 15 residues long. DNA of the CDR3: TGTGCCAGCAGCACCCGGGACGCGTACCCCTACGAGCAGTACTTC. This sequence encodes CASSTRDAYPYEQYF.

This clonotype occurred many times. The rearrangement joins TRBV11-2 to TRBJ1-1; D is undetermined. The CDR3 is made up of 13 amino acids. CDR1 SGHAT and CDR2 FQNNGV come from the germline V gene. V was shortened by 5 bases and J by 3 bases, with 10 bases between the two germline ends. CDR3 residues: CASSRHRDTEAFF. The CDR3 bases are TGTGCCAGCAGCAGGCACCGTGACACTGAAGCTTTCTTT.

There are a few counts of this clonotype. This rearrangement joins TRBV20-1 to TRBJ2-3, with 8 positions matching TRBD2. CDR1 is DFQATT, CDR2 SNEGSKA, per germline (reference sequence). The CDR3 has 16 amino acids. The ends lost 1 base at V and 4 bases at J; junction bases unmatched: 10. The CDR3 is CSARGSGGPKADTQYF. The CDR3 DNA reads as TGCAGTGCTAGAGGGTCGGGAGGGCCTAAGGCAGATACGCAGTATTTT.

Many counts were recorded for this clonotype. The V and J genes are TRBV29-1 and TRBJ2-1; TRBD2 might be the D (5 bases). The CDR3 is 12 amino acids. V was shortened by 5 bases and J by 8 bases, with 13 bases between the two germline ends. Germline V lookup: CDR1 SQVTM, CDR2 ANQGSEA. CDR3 in amino acids: CSVTRSGDEQFF. DNA of the CDR3: TGCAGCGTTACTAGGTCGGGTGATGAGCAGTTCTTC.

The rearrangement joins TRBV6-6 to TRBJ2-7; D not certain. The end of the DNA aligns better with TRBJ2-1, so the J call may be wrong. Germline CDR1 and CDR2: MNHNY and SVGAGI (reference sequence). This CDR3 comprises 15 residues. This chain's CDR3 is CASSYRRAGYNEQFF. The CDR3, as DNA: TGTGCCAGCAGTTACCGCCGCGCAGGATACAATGAGCAGTTCTTC.

This clonotype was recorded many times. The chain recombines TRBV29-1 with TRBJ1-2, with D possibly matching TRBD1 (5 bases). CDR1 is SQVTM and CDR2 is ANQGSEA in the germline V gene. CDR3 length: 14 amino acids. V dropped 6 bases and J dropped 1 base, with 15 bases sitting between them. The chain's CDR3 is CSVQPRDDNYGYTF. CDR3 sequence (DNA): TGCAGCGTCCAACCCCGGGACGATAACTATGGCTACACCTTC.